The subject of this entry is one TCR beta chain. The target antigen is unknown. Use of 60 Vbeta and 13 Jbeta primers characterized the PCR. Assay used: immunoSEQ multiplex PCR; TCRdb lists only in-frame clones, some missing. The sample gives 110,000 or so clones, over 70% of which show up once; 4.2% is in the top ten. Donors were ostensibly healthy at sampling, although undocumented immune exposures were probable. This CDR3 spans 15 amino acids. The V and J ends lost 4 bases and 7 bases, in that order; junction bases with no gene match: 9. Per the germline V gene, CDR1 is SGHKS and CDR2 is YYEKEE (reference sequence). The entry originates in a study of cytomegalovirus exposure and HLA in healthy donors. Findings and limits, study-wide: Reportedly, TCR beta sequences accurately predicted HLA-A and HLA-B alleles in most subjects.

This chain joins TRBV5-5 and TRBJ1-5; 9 bases line up with TRBD1. This TCR came from a woman between 40 and 50 years old in good health and CMV-seropositive. Sequencing input: PBMCs. CDR3 region: CASSSGTGMGQPQHF. CDR3 nucleotides: TGTGCCAGCAGCAGCGGGACAGGGATGGGCCAGCCCCAGCATTTT.